The next 10 T cell receptor beta chains were all read from a single sample in a study of shared clonotypes between healthy human individuals. Clones were read by immunoSEQ multiplex PCR, and TCRdb kept only the in-frame ones, dropping some. The sample shows millions of clones, approximately 94% of them seen only once. The source material was naive CD4+ T cells sorted from blood. Regarding subset: CD45RA+ positively selected. These receptors were taken from a man aged 18 to 29 in good health.

This chain connects TRBV5-6 to TRBJ2-2, with a tentative D call TRBD2 (6 bases). CDR1 SGHDT and CDR2 YYEEEE come from the germline V gene. The CDR3 is 16 amino acids. Between the trimmed V and J ends, which lost 5 bases and 6 bases, there was a span of 20 bases. CDR3 in DNA: TGTGCCAGCAGTTATACTAGCACTAGCTCGGCCGGGGAGCTGTTTTTT. This gives the protein CASSYTSTSSAGELFF.

Concerning this clone: One end of the junction does not line up with germline, which may come from a read error. The chain combines TRBV20-1 with TRBJ2-3, with D uncertain. Germline CDR1 reads DFQATT; CDR2 reads SNEGSKA (reference sequence). CDR3 length: 11 residues. CDR3 sequence reads: CSAREDGLQYF. CDR3 nucleotide sequence: TGCAGTGCCAGAGAGGACGGTCTACAGTATTTT.

The chain recombines TRBV18 with TRBJ2-3; no reliable D call. Germline V gene lookup returns CDR1 KGHSH and CDR2 LQKENI. With 5 bases removed from V and 2 bases from J, the gap between germline ends came to 8 bases. This CDR3 spans 13 amino acids. CDR3 sequence reads: CASSLSHTDTQYF. CDR3 DNA: TGTGCCAGCTCATTGTCCCACACAGATACGCAGTATTTT. Together with reference TRBV18 and TRBJ2-3, the CDR3 gives the full variable domain: NAGVMQNPRHLVRRRGQEARLRCSPMKGHSHVYWYRQLPEEGLKFMVYLQKENIIDESGMPKERFSAEFPKEGPSILRIQQVVRGDSAAYFCASSLSHTDTQYFGPGTRLTVL.

The chain uses TRBV25-1 and TRBJ2-5; D ambiguous. Germline CDR1 reads MGHDK; CDR2 reads SYGVNS. The V and J ends lost 3 bases and 8 bases respectively, with 7 bases between them. This CDR3 is 11 amino acids long. The CDR3 DNA is TGTGCCAGCAGTGACTGGCCAACCCAGTACTTC. It translates to CASSDWPTQYF.

V and J are TRBV6-1 and TRBJ1-6; D might be TRBD1 (6 bases). Looked up from germline, CDR1 is MNHNS and CDR2 is SASEGT. This CDR3 spans 15 amino acids. Trimming took off 5 bases at V and 2 bases at J, with 10 bases between the two ends. CDR3 nucleotide sequence: TGTGCCAGCAGTAGAGGGGGAACCTATAATTCACCCCTCCACTTT. Translated: CASSRGGTYNSPLHF.

The chain joins TRBV4-1 to TRBJ2-4; 7 nucleotides line up with TRBD2. V gave up 1 base and J gave up 2 bases; unmatched junction bases: 8. Germline-derived CDR1 and CDR2 are MGHRA and YSYEKL. The CDR3 spans 17 residues. As DNA, the CDR3 is TGCGCCAGCAGCCAAGGGGGGGGTGCGGGATCCAAAAACATTCAGTACTTC. This sequence encodes CASSQGGGAGSKNIQYF.

The rearrangement links TRBV2 to TRBJ2-1, with unresolved D. The CDR3 covers 12 residues. The V end was cut by 4 bases, the J end by 10 bases, with 11 bases between. Germline V gene lookup returns CDR1 SNHLY and CDR2 FYNNEI. DNA of the CDR3: TGTGCCAGCAGTGTAAGGGCATTCGAGCAGTTCTTC. It translates to CASSVRAFEQFF.

The CDR3 loop is CASSQVRTENTGELFF. The CDR3 DNA reads as TGTGCCAGCAGCCAAGTAAGGACAGAGAACACCGGGGAGCTGTTTTTT. This rearrangement joins TRBV14 to TRBJ2-2; a weak D match, TRBD1 (6 bases). The CDR3 spans 16 residues. V was trimmed by 1 base and J by 1 base, leaving 10 bases between them. Germline CDR1 and CDR2: SGHDN and FVKESK.

This clone turned up a few times. The rearrangement uses TRBV7-2 and TRBJ1-5; D is possibly TRBD1 (5 bases). Per the germline V gene, CDR1 is SGHTA and CDR2 is FQGNSA. There are 17 residues in the CDR3. Trimming took 1 base from V and 2 from J, leaving 15 bases between them. DNA for the CDR3: TGTGCCAGCAGCTTAGGTCCCCGAGGGGCTGGCAATCAGCCCCAGCATTTT. It yields the protein CASSLGPRGAGNQPQHF.

V is TRBV4-1 and J is TRBJ2-3; TRBD2 aligns across 15 bases. From germline, CDR1 is MGHRA and CDR2 YSYEKL. Unmatched junction bases numbered 5, after V lost 3 bases and J lost 4 bases. The CDR3 is 17 residues long. The CDR3 DNA reads as TGCGCCAGCAGCCAGGTTAGGACTAGCGGGAGGGCAGATACGCAGTATTTT. This gives the protein CASSQVRTSGRADTQYF.